This T cell receptor beta chain is from a study of OX40 agonist ivuxolimab in advanced cancers. Study-level points and caveats: Antigen specificity of clonally expanded peripheral T cells was not established. On average, a greater number of expanded clones characterised CD8+ T cells relative to CD4+.

A history of autoimmune disease or systemic immunosuppression excluded patients. Blood sampling was done at baseline, cycle 4 day 1, and cycle 7 day 1. Some clones are missing from TCRdb's copy, which holds only in-frame ones; the method was immunoSEQ multiplex PCR. The repertoire holds approximately 50,000 clones, with approximately 80% as singletons. Details on this clone: As yet, its antigen is unknown.

Trimming took 6 bases from V and 3 from J; bases not matched to a gene: 8. Germline loops: CDR1 LNHDA, CDR2 SQIVND (reference sequence). The length of the CDR3 is 15 residues. This receptor was taken from an adult with an advanced solid tumor such as melanoma, head and neck, liver or kidney cancer. V usage is TRBV19 and J usage is TRBJ1-1; 9 bases line up with TRBD1. Material: CD4+ or CD8+ T cells sorted from blood, obtained in a trial of the OX40 agonist ivuxolimab. The DNA for the CDR3 is TGTGCCAGTAGGGACAGGGGAGGTTCGGACACTGAAGCTTTCTTT. Translating it yields CASRDRGGSDTEAFF.